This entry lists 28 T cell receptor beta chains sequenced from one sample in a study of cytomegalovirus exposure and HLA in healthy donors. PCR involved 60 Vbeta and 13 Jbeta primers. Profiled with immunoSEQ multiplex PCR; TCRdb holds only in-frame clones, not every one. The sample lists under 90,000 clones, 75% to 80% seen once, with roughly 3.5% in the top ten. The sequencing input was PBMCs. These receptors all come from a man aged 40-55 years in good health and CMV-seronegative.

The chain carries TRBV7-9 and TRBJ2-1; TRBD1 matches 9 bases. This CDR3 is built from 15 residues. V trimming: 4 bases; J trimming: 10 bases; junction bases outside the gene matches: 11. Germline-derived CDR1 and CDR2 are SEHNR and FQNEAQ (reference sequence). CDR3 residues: CASSYGTGPKEEQFF. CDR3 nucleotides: TGTGCCAGCAGCTACGGGACAGGGCCAAAAGAGGAGCAGTTCTTC. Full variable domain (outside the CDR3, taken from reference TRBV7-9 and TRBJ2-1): DTGVSQNPRHKITKRGQNVTFRCDPISEHNRLYWYRQTLGQGPEFLTYFQNEAQLEKSRLLSDRFSAERPKGSFSTLEIQRTEQGDSAMYLCASSYGTGPKEEQFFGPGTRLTVL.

The DNA of the CDR3 is TGCGCCAGCAGCTTGGCGGGAAGCGCTGAAGCTTTCTTT. Amino acid sequence: CASSLAGSAEAFF. This chain connects TRBV5-1 to TRBJ1-1, with no clear D. The CDR3 is 13 amino acids. V was shortened by 0 bases and J by 6 bases, with 9 bases between the two germline ends. Germline assignment: CDR1 SGHRS and CDR2 YFSETQ.

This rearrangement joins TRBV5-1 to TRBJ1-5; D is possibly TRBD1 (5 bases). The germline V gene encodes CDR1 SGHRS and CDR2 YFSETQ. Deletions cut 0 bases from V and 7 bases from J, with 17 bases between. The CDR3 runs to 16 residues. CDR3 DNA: TGCGCCAGCAGCTTGGGCCAGGGAGGGCCGGGGCAGCCCCAGCATTTT. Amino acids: CASSLGQGGPGQPQHF.

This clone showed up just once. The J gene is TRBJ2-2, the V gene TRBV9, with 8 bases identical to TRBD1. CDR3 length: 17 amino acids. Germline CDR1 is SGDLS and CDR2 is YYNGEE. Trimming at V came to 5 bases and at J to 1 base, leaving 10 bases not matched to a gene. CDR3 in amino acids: CASRPSLDRGNTGELFF. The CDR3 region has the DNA TGTGCCAGCAGGCCATCACTTGACAGGGGGAACACCGGGGAGCTGTTTTTT.

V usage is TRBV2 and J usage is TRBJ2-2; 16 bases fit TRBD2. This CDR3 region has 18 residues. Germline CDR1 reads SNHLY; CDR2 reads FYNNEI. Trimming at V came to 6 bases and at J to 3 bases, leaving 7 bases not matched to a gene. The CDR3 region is CASRGGLAGGRDTGELFF. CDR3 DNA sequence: TGTGCCAGCAGGGGGGGACTAGCGGGGGGGCGCGACACCGGGGAGCTGTTTTTT. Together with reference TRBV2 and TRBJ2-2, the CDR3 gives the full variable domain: EPEVTQTPSHQVTQMGQEVILRCVPISNHLYFYWYRQILGQKVEFLVSFYNNEISEKSEIFDDQFSVERPDGSNFTLKIRSTKLEDSAMYFCASRGGLAGGRDTGELFFGEGSRLTVL.

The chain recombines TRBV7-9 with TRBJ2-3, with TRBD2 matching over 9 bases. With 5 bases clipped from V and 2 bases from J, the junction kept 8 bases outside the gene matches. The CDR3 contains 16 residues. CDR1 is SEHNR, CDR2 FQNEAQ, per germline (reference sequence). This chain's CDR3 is CASSPSSGGYTDTQYF. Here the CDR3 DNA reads TGTGCCAGCAGCCCGAGTAGCGGGGGTTACACAGATACGCAGTATTTT.

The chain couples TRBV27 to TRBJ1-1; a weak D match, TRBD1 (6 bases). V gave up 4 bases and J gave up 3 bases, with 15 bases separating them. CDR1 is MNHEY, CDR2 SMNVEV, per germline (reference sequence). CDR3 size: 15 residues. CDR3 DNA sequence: TGTGCCAGCAGTTGGTATGGGACATCTGACACTGAAGCTTTCTTT. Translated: CASSWYGTSDTEAFF.

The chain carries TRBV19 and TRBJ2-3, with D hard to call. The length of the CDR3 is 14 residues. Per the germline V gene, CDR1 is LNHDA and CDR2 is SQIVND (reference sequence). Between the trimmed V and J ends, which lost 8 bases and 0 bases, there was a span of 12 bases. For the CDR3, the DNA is TGTGCCAGTCATCCGCGATTTAGCACAGATACGCAGTATTTT. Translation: CASHPRFSTDTQYF.

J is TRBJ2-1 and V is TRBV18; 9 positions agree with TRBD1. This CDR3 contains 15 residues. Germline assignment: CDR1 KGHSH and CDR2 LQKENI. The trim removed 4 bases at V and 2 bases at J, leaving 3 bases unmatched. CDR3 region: CASSLDRGPYNEQFF. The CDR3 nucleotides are TGTGCCAGCTCACTGGACAGGGGCCCCTACAATGAGCAGTTCTTC.

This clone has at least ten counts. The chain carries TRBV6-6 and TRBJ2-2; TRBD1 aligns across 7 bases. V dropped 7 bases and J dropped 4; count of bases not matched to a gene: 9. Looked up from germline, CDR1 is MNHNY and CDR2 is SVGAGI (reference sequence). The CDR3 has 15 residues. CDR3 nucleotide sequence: TGTGCCAGCACCCTGACAGGGTTTAGCACCGGGGAGCTGTTTTTT. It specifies CASTLTGFSTGELFF.

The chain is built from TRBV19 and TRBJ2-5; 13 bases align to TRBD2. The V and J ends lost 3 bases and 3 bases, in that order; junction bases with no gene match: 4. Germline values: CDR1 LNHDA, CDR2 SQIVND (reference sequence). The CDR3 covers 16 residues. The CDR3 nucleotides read TGTGCCAGTAGTATTACTAGCGGGGGGGCCGAAGAGACCCAGTACTTC. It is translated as CASSITSGGAEETQYF.

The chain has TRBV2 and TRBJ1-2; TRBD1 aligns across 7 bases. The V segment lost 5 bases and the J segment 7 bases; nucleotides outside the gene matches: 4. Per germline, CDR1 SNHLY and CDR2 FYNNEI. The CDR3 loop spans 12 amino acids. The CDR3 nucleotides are TGTGCCAGCAGTCCGGGACAGACTGGCTACACCTTC. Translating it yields CASSPGQTGYTF.

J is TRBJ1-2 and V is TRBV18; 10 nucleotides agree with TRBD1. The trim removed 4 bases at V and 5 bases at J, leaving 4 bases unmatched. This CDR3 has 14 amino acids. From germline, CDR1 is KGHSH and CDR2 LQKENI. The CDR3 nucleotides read TGTGCCAGCTCACTAGGGACAGGGGAGTATGGCTACACCTTC. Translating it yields CASSLGTGEYGYTF.

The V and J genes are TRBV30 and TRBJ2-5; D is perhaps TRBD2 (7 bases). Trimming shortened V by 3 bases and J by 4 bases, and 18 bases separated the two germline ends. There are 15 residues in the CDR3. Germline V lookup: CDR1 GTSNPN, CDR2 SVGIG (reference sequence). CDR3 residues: CAWRGGPAPLETQYF. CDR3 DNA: TGTGCCTGGAGGGGGGGGCCTGCCCCATTAGAGACCCAGTACTTC.

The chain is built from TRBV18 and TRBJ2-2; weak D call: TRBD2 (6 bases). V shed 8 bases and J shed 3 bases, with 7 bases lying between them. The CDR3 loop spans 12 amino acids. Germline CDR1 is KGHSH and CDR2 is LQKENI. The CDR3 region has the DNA TGTGCCAGCCGGGGGTACACCGGGGAGCTGTTTTTT. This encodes CASRGYTGELFF.

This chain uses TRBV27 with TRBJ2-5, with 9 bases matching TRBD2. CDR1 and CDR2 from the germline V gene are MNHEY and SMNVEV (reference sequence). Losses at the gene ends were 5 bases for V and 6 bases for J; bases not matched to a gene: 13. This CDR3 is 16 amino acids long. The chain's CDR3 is CASSREPGTSWKTQYF. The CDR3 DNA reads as TGTGCCAGCAGTAGGGAACCGGGGACTAGCTGGAAGACCCAGTACTTC.

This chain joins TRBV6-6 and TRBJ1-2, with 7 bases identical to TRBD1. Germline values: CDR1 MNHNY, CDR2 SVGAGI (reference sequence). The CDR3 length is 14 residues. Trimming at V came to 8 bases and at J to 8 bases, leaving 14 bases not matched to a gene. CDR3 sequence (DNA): TGTGCCAGCCGCTACAAGGGGGCCGTGGGCGGCTACACCTTC. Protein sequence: CASRYKGAVGGYTF.

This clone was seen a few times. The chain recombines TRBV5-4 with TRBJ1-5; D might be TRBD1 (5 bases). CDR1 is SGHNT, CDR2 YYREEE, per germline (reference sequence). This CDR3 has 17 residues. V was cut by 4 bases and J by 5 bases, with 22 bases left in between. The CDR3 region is CASSDHSSGGADQPQHF. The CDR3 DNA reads TGTGCCAGCAGCGATCATAGTTCGGGGGGAGCCGATCAGCCCCAGCATTTT.

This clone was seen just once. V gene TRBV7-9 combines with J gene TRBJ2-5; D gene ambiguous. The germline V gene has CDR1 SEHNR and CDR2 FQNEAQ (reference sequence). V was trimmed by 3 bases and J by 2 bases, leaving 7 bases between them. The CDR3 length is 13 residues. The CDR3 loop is CASSLTNQETQYF. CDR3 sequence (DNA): TGTGCCAGCAGCTTGACAAATCAAGAGACCCAGTACTTC.

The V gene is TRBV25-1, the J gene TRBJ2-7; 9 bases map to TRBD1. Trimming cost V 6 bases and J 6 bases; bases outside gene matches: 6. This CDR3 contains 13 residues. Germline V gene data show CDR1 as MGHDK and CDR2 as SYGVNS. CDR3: CASRDRGTSEQYF. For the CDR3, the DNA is TGTGCCAGCAGGGACAGGGGTACAAGCGAGCAGTACTTC.

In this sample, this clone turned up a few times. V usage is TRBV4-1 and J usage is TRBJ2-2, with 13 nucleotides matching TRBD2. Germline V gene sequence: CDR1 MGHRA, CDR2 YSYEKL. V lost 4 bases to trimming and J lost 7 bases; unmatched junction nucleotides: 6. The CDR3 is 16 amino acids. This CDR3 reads CASSRTSGGTGGELFF. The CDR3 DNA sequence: TGCGCCAGCAGCCGGACTAGCGGGGGTACGGGCGGGGAGCTGTTTTTT.

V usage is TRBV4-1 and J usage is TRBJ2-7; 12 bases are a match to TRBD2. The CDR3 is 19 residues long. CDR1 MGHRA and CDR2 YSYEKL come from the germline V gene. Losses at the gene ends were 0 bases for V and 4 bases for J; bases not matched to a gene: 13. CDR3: CASSQDTMEGLAGVYEQYF. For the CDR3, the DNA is TGCGCCAGCAGCCAAGATACAATGGAGGGACTAGCGGGTGTTTACGAGCAGTACTTC.

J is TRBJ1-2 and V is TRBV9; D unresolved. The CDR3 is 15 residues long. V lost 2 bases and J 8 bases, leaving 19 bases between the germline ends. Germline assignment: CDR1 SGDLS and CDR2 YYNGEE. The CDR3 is CASSVPGGLPEGYTF. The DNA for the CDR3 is TGTGCCAGCAGCGTCCCGGGAGGCCTGCCGGAGGGCTACACCTTC.

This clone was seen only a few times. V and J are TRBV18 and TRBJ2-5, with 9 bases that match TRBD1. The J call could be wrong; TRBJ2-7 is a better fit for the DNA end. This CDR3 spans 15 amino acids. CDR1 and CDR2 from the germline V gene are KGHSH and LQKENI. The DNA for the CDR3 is TGTGCCAGCTCACCGGGACAGGGTCAAGCCTACGAGCAGTACTTC. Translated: CASSPGQGQAYEQYF.

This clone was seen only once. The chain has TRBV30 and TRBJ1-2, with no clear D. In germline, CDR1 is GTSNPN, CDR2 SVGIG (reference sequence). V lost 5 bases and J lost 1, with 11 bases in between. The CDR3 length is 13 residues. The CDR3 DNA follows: TGTGCCTGGGCCAAACAGCTTAACTATGGCTACACCTTC. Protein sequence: CAWAKQLNYGYTF.

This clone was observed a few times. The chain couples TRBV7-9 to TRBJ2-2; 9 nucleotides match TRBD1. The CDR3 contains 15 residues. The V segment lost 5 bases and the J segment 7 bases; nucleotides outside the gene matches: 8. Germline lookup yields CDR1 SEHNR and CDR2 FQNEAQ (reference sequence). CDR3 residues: CASSPGWTGDGELFF. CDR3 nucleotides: TGTGCCAGCAGCCCGGGTTGGACAGGGGACGGGGAGCTGTTTTTT.

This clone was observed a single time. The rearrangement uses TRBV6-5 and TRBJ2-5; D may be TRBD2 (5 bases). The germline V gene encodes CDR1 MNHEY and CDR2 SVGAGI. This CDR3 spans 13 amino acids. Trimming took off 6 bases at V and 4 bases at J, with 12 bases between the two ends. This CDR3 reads CASSRQLGETQYF. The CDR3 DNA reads TGTGCCAGCAGCCGCCAACTAGGAGAGACCCAGTACTTC.

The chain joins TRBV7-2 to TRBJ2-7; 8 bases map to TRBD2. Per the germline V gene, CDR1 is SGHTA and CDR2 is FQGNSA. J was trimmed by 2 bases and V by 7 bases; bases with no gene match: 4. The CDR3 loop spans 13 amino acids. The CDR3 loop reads CASTTRGAYEQYF. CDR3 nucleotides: TGTGCCAGCACCACGCGGGGGGCCTACGAGCAGTACTTC.